Following are 17 T cell receptor beta chains from one sample sequenced in a study of OX40 agonist ivuxolimab in advanced cancers. TCRdb keeps only in-frame clones here, not all; method: immunoSEQ multiplex PCR. This sample carries tens of thousands of clones, around 88% of them seen once, and the ten largest clones take 2% to 2.5%. This sample comprised CD4+ or CD8+ T cells sorted from blood, obtained in a trial of the OX40 agonist ivuxolimab. All receptors come from an adult with an advanced solid tumor such as melanoma, head and neck, liver or kidney cancer.

V usage is TRBV19 and J usage is TRBJ2-7, with D maybe TRBD1 (6 bases). The germline V gene has CDR1 LNHDA and CDR2 SQIVND (reference sequence). The CDR3 spans 14 residues. V gave up 5 bases and J gave up 6 bases, with 17 bases separating them. CDR3 sequence: CASSPEGRGREQYF. CDR3 sequence (DNA): TGTGCCAGTAGTCCCGAAGGCAGGGGTCGCGAGCAGTACTTC.

The rearrangement links TRBV7-3 to TRBJ2-7, with D perhaps being TRBD1 or TRBD2 (5 bases each). The CDR3 is made up of 15 amino acids. Trimming pared 5 bases from V and 1 base from J, leaving 15 bases between. Germline-derived CDR1 and CDR2 are SGHTA and FQGTGA. CDR3 residues: CASSLGTYPSYEQYF. DNA of the CDR3: TGTGCCAGCAGCCTCGGGACGTATCCTTCCTACGAGCAGTACTTC.

This chain joins TRBV19 and TRBJ1-5; TRBD1 aligns across 7 bases. The CDR3 is made up of 16 amino acids. The germline V gene encodes CDR1 LNHDA and CDR2 SQIVND (reference sequence). J lost 4 bases, V lost 3 bases, and 9 bases had no gene match. DNA of the CDR3: TGTGCCAGTAGTATGTTCCAGGGGGGACTAAATCAGCCCCAGCATTTT. Translating gives CASSMFQGGLNQPQHF.

This clone was found once. This chain links TRBV28 with TRBJ2-1; D unresolved. Germline assignment: CDR1 MDHEN and CDR2 SYDVKM. The CDR3 covers 14 residues. V lost 6 bases to trimming and J lost 11 bases, with 20 bases between them. The CDR3 bases are TGTGCCAGCAGCTCCACTCTAGGGATTCAGAAGCAGTTCTTC. Translating gives CASSSTLGIQKQFF. Supplemented by reference TRBV28 and TRBJ2-1, the full variable domain reads DVKVTQSSRYLVKRTGEKVFLECVQDMDHENMFWYRQDPGLGLRLIYFSYDVKMKEKGDIPEGYSVSREKKERFSLILESASTNQTSMYLCASSSTLGIQKQFFGPGTRLTVL.

V is TRBV5-4 and J is TRBJ1-2; D might be TRBD1 (5 bases). This CDR3 is built from 15 residues. Germline V CDR1 and CDR2: SGHNT, YYREEE (reference sequence). V was cut by 3 bases and J by 8 bases, with 20 bases left in between. The CDR3 protein is CASSSGTEDLGGYTF. CDR3 nucleotides: TGTGCCAGCAGCTCCGGGACGGAGGATTTGGGCGGCTACACCTTC.

The chain links TRBV28 to TRBJ1-4; 7 bases are shared with TRBD1. CDR3 length equals 14 residues. Germline CDR1 is MDHEN and CDR2 is SYDVKM. The V gene end was trimmed by 5 bases and the J gene end by 3 bases; junction bases not matched to a gene: 3. The CDR3 region has the DNA TGTGCCAGCAGTACAGGGGACGCTAATGAAAAACTGTTTTTT. Translating gives CASSTGDANEKLFF.

The chain has TRBV9 and TRBJ2-3, with D maybe TRBD2 (5 bases). Deletions cut 4 bases from V and 1 base from J, with 16 bases between. The length of the CDR3 is 16 residues. Per germline, CDR1 SGDLS and CDR2 YYNGEE. The CDR3 sequence: CASSPAAYSGTDTQYF. The CDR3 DNA follows: TGTGCCAGCAGCCCGGCCGCCTATAGCGGCACAGATACGCAGTATTTT.

This clone occurred once. This sequence joins TRBV9 and TRBJ2-3, with 8 bases lining up with TRBD2. V lost 4 bases and J lost 2; bases outside the gene matches: 15. The germline CDR1 and CDR2 sequences are SGDLS and YYNGEE. The CDR3 contains 18 residues. Here the CDR3 reads CASSSPGGARHLTDTQYF. The CDR3 bases are TGTGCCAGCAGCAGCCCGGGGGGGGCGAGACACCTCACAGATACGCAGTATTTT.

The chain has TRBV5-1 and TRBJ2-7; 11 bases map to TRBD1. With V trimmed by 4 bases and J by 3 bases, 6 bases remained unmatched. Germline V gene data show CDR1 as SGHRS and CDR2 as YFSETQ. CDR3 length equals 15 residues. CDR3 in amino acids: CASSDSGTGGYEQYF. DNA of the CDR3: TGCGCCAGCAGCGACTCCGGGACAGGGGGCTACGAGCAGTACTTC. Full variable domain (remainder filled in from reference TRBV5-1 and TRBJ2-7): KAGVTQTPRYLIKTRGQQVTLSCSPISGHRSVSWYQQTPGQGLQFLFEYFSETQRNKGNFPGRFSGRQFSNSRSEMNVSTLELGDSALYLCASSDSGTGGYEQYFGPGTRLTVT.

The rearrangement uses TRBV5-1 and TRBJ2-2; a weak D match, TRBD2 (5 bases). CDR1 and CDR2 from the germline V gene are SGHRS and YFSETQ. The CDR3 is 15 residues long. V shed 2 bases and J shed 1 base, with 9 bases lying between them. The CDR3 DNA reads as TGCGCCAGCAGCTTTGAGGGAGAGAACACCGGGGAGCTGTTTTTT. It codes for CASSFEGENTGELFF. Variable domain in full (rest from reference TRBV5-1 and TRBJ2-2): KAGVTQTPRYLIKTRGQQVTLSCSPISGHRSVSWYQQTPGQGLQFLFEYFSETQRNKGNFPGRFSGRQFSNSRSEMNVSTLELGDSALYLCASSFEGENTGELFFGEGSRLTVL.

The V call is TRBV2, the J call TRBJ1-4; D is unclear. Germline V gene data show CDR1 as SNHLY and CDR2 as FYNNEI. V lost 7 bases, J lost 1 base, and 13 bases lay in between. This CDR3 contains 15 residues. The CDR3 spells CASNDDWGTNEKLFF. The DNA for the CDR3 is TGTGCCAGCAACGACGACTGGGGAACTAATGAAAAACTGTTTTTT.

This chain links TRBV28 with TRBJ2-3; D uncertain. The CDR3 is 16 amino acids. Germline assignment: CDR1 MDHEN and CDR2 SYDVKM. The V end was cut by 4 bases, the J end by 0 bases, with 14 bases between. The DNA of the CDR3 is TGTGCCAGCAGTTGGCCCCCCGGGCAGAGCACAGATACGCAGTATTTT. This sequence encodes CASSWPPGQSTDTQYF. The variable domain in full, completed from reference TRBV28 and TRBJ2-3, reads DVKVTQSSRYLVKRTGEKVFLECVQDMDHENMFWYRQDPGLGLRLIYFSYDVKMKEKGDIPEGYSVSREKKERFSLILESASTNQTSMYLCASSWPPGQSTDTQYFGPGTRLTVL.

This chain connects TRBV7-8 to TRBJ2-7, with 11 bases identical to TRBD2. Germline V gene lookup returns CDR1 SGHVS and CDR2 FQNEAQ. The junction had 15 bases not matched to a gene; V was cut back by 5 bases and J by 0 bases. The CDR3 length is 19 residues. The DNA of the CDR3 is TGTGCCAGCAGCCTAGGACTGGCTCTAGCGGGAGGTCGCTCCTACGAGCAGTACTTC. Its translation is CASSLGLALAGGRSYEQYF.

CDR3: CASSLEGRWPEQYF. For the CDR3, the DNA is TGTGCCAGCAGCTTGGAGGGACGCTGGCCGGAGCAGTACTTC. This sequence joins TRBV5-4 and TRBJ2-7, with D perhaps matching TRBD1 or TRBD2 (5 bases each). The CDR3 loop spans 14 amino acids. The V and J ends lost 0 bases and 7 bases respectively, with 14 bases between them. CDR1 SGHNT and CDR2 YYREEE come from the germline V gene (reference sequence).

The chain links TRBV5-5 to TRBJ2-7; D is perhaps TRBD2 (6 bases). The CDR3 extends over 14 amino acids. Trimming took off 2 bases at V and 4 bases at J, with 13 bases between the two ends. Per germline, CDR1 SGHKS and CDR2 YYEKEE (reference sequence). The DNA for the CDR3 is TGTGCCAGCAGCTTTTTGGCTAGCGATTACGAGCAGTACTTC. The encoded protein is CASSFLASDYEQYF. Using reference TRBV5-5 and TRBJ2-7 for the parts outside the CDR3, the full variable domain is DAGVTQSPTHLIKTRGQQVTLRCSPISGHKSVSWYQQVLGQGPQFIFQYYEKEERGRGNFPDRFSARQFPNYSSELNVNALLLGDSALYLCASSFLASDYEQYFGPGTRLTVT.

The chain has TRBV6-5 and TRBJ2-5; D remains ambiguous. Trimming removed 6 bases from V and 3 bases from J, with 8 bases in between. The CDR3 covers 12 residues. From germline, CDR1 is MNHEY and CDR2 SVGAGI. The CDR3 sequence: CASRRAEETQYF. The CDR3 nucleotides read TGTGCCAGCAGACGGGCCGAAGAGACCCAGTACTTC.

V and J are TRBV5-1 and TRBJ2-7; 7 bases are shared with TRBD2. This CDR3 is 16 amino acids long. The V segment lost 4 bases and the J segment 4 bases; nucleotides outside the gene matches: 14. Looked up from germline, CDR1 is SGHRS and CDR2 is YFSETQ. Here the CDR3 DNA reads TGCGCCAGCAGCGTCAACTCCGGGACTATAGGTTACGAGCAGTACTTC. Translation: CASSVNSGTIGYEQYF.